What follows describes a single TCR beta chain. Its antigen remains unidentified. 13 Jbeta primers and 60 Vbeta primers were used for the PCR. The data were produced by immunoSEQ multiplex PCR, yet TCRdb's version contains in-frame clones alone and is incomplete. The repertoire holds about 190,000 clones, with less than 90% as singletons. The CDR3 totals 14 residues. The germline V gene encodes CDR1 SNHLY and CDR2 FYNNEI. V lost 10 bases to trimming and J lost 7 bases; unmatched junction nucleotides: 16. The data belong to a study of cytomegalovirus exposure and HLA in healthy donors. In the study overall: Sequencing of 150 million to 200 million T cells in an earlier analysis found around 120 million unique TCR beta sequences. Points from the study as a whole: Follow-up analysis later connected one missense variant in DCLRE1C with trimming of TCR beta V- and J-genes.

Input material: PBMCs. This chain uses TRBV2 with TRBJ2-7; 7 bases match TRBD2. The receptor comes from a boy aged 10-17 years in good health and CMV-seronegative. The CDR3 coding sequence is TGTGCCACCGGGGAGGGCCGGGTGATGGGTGAGCAGTACTTC. The encoded protein is CATGEGRVMGEQYF.